Listed below are T cell receptor beta chains from one sample, sequenced in a study of CD8+ T cells in alopecia areata. TCRdb keeps only in-frame clones here, not all; method: immunoSEQ multiplex PCR. This sample has about 180,000 clones, with less than 70% found just once. Sequencing was performed on CD8+ T cells sorted from blood, taken at week 24, from a patient treated with tofacitinib. The receptor source for this set is a human donor with alopecia areata. Each CDR3 is given with its conserved first and last residue. Fields, in order: clone size, CDR3 length, J gene, D gene, V gene, CDR3 DNA, CDR3 protein. A D gene is named only where the DNA matches it firmly. Only some rows state a clone size, as once, few, many or a class for expanded clones.

- | 15 | TRBJ2-1 | - | TRBV9 | TGTGCCAGCAGCCTTAGTTCCTCTTCCTACAATGAGCAGTTCTTC | CASSLSSSSYNEQFF
few | 14 | TRBJ2-7 | - | TRBV29-1 | TGCAGCGTTGAAGGTGGGGGGGCTGTCAACGAGCAGTACTTC | CSVEGGGAVNEQYF
- | 15 | TRBJ2-7 | - | TRBV4-3 | TGCGCCAGCAGCCAAGATGGCGGGGGCTCATACGAGCAGTACTTC | CASSQDGGGSYEQYF
- | 12 | TRBJ1-1 | - | TRBV30 | TGTGCCTGGATTCCCCAGGGGACTGAAGCTTTCTTT | CAWIPQGTEAFF
- | 16 | TRBJ2-5 | - | TRBV25-1 | TGTGCCAGTCTTGGGGGGCGGGGGAGCCACCAAGAGACCCAGTACTTC | CASLGGRGSHQETQYF
few | 15 | TRBJ2-1 | - | TRBV13 | TGTGCCAGCAGCGCCCCTGGGACCGAGTACAATGAGCAGTTCTTC | CASSAPGTEYNEQFF
few | 15 | TRBJ2-3 | TRBD1 | TRBV12-5 | TGTGCTAGTGGTTTGGGGACAGGGGGCACAGATACGCAGTATTTT | CASGLGTGGTDTQYF
- | 15 | TRBJ2-5 | - | TRBV13 | TGTGCCAGCAGCTCCAGGGAAATACCACAAGAGACCCAGTACTTC | CASSSREIPQETQYF
- | 17 | TRBJ2-7 | TRBD1 | TRBV4-3 | TGCGCCAGCAGCCAAGCACAGGGGGATTGGGGCAACTACGAGCAGTACTTC | CASSQAQGDWGNYEQYF
few | 13 | TRBJ2-7 | TRBD2 | TRBV4-2 | TGTGCCAGCAGCCCTGGGGAGGGAGACGAGCAGTACTTC | CASSPGEGDEQYF
- | 15 | TRBJ2-2 | - | TRBV29-1 | TGCAGCGCCAGAGGTGGGGACTCCAGAACCGGGGAGCTGTTTTTT | CSARGGDSRTGELFF
- | 10 | TRBJ2-3 | - | TRBV25-1 | TGTGCCACTGAGGGAGATACGCAGTATTTT | CATEGDTQYF
- | 13 | TRBJ1-5 | - | TRBV5-1 | TGCGCCAGCAGCCCAGACGGGGATCAGCCCCAGCATTTT | CASSPDGDQPQHF
- | 15 | TRBJ2-2 | - | TRBV19 | TGTGCCAGTAGTACCCGGGGGCAGCTCACCGGGGAGCTGTTTTTT | CASSTRGQLTGELFF
- | 11 | TRBJ2-7 | - | TRBV11-2 | TGTGCCAGCAGCTTTTCTTCCGAGCAGTACTTC | CASSFSSEQYF
few | 13 | TRBJ1-2 | - | TRBV14 | TGTGCCAGCAGCCAAGAGGCCAGGGGTGGCTACACCTTC | CASSQEARGGYTF
- | 15 | TRBJ1-1 | - | TRBV7-9 | TGTGCCAGCAGCTTAGTTCAGGGGTCCGGGACTGAAGCTTTCTTT | CASSLVQGSGTEAFF
- | 21 | TRBJ2-6 | - | TRBV4-1 | TGCGCCAGCAGCCTCGTAATACGGGGAGCAAAGGGCAGAGTTGGGGCCAACGTCCTGACTTTC | CASSLVIRGAKGRVGANVLTF
- | 15 | TRBJ2-1 | - | TRBV4-3 | TGCGCCAGCAGCCAAGATTTTGTGTCCTACAATGAGCAGTTCTTC | CASSQDFVSYNEQFF
- | 13 | TRBJ1-5 | - | TRBV27 | TGTGCCAGCGCGGGGGCATCCCTTTGGCCCCAGCATTTT | CASAGASLWPQHF
few | 10 | TRBJ2-3 | - | TRBV29-1 | TGCAGCGTTGTAGGAGATACGCAGTATTTT | CSVVGDTQYF
once | 15 | TRBJ2-7 | - | TRBV15 | TGTGCCACCTCCCAGGACGGGACTCGGAACTACGAGCAGTACTTC | CATSQDGTRNYEQYF
- | 16 | TRBJ2-3 | TRBD1 | TRBV7-8 | TGTGCCAGCAGCATAAGCCCGGGACAGGGGGCAGATACGCAGTATTTT | CASSISPGQGADTQYF
- | 13 | TRBJ1-2 | - | TRBV29-1 | TGCAGCGTTGACTGGGAAGCTAACTATGGCTACACCTTC | CSVDWEANYGYTF
- | 17 | TRBJ2-7 | TRBD1 | TRBV2 | TGTGCCAGCAGTGAATTGGGAGTTTTTGCGACAGGGATCGAGCAGTACTTC | CASSELGVFATGIEQYF
few | 13 | TRBJ2-5 | TRBD1 | TRBV28 | TGTGCCAGCAGTAAGACAGGGTTGGAGACCCAGTACTTC | CASSKTGLETQYF
- | 11 | TRBJ1-1 | - | TRBV5-6 | TGTGCCAGCAGCGTGAACACTGAAGCTTTCTTT | CASSVNTEAFF
- | 14 | TRBJ1-5 | TRBD1 | TRBV13 | TGTGCCAGCGGGACAGGGGGAAGCAATCAGCCCCAGCATTTT | CASGTGGSNQPQHF
- | 15 | TRBJ1-6 | TRBD1 | TRBV19 | TGTGCCAGTAAACCGGGACAGGGGTCTACTTCACCCCTCCACTTT | CASKPGQGSTSPLHF
- | 12 | TRBJ2-7 | - | TRBV7-2 | TGTGCCAGCAGCTTTACCACCTACGAGCAGTACTTC | CASSFTTYEQYF
- | 13 | TRBJ2-3 | TRBD2 | TRBV30 | TGTGCCTGGACCCCCGGGGGGGGTGATACGCAGTATTTT | CAWTPGGGDTQYF
- | 17 | TRBJ1-2 | - | TRBV13 | TGTGCCAGCAGCTTAGCATCGTTGACGGGGACAAACTATGGCTACACCTTC | CASSLASLTGTNYGYTF
- | 12 | TRBJ1-1 | - | TRBV30 | TGTGCCTGGACTGAGGGGAACACTGAAGCTTTCTTT | CAWTEGNTEAFF
- | 16 | TRBJ2-3 | TRBD2 | TRBV13 | TGTGCCAGCAGCCCGGCTAGCGGGGGTGGGGCAGATACGCAGTATTTT | CASSPASGGGADTQYF
many | 12 | TRBJ2-7 | - | TRBV5-5 | TGTGCCAGCAGGTCCGACGGAGGCGAGCAGTACTTC | CASRSDGGEQYF
once | 15 | TRBJ2-7 | TRBD1 | TRBV4-1 | TGCGCCAGCAGCCAAGTAACAGGGGACCCCTACGAGCAGTACTTC | CASSQVTGDPYEQYF
- | 12 | TRBJ1-1 | - | TRBV11-2 | TGTGCCAGCAGCTTAGGATGGGTAAAAGCTTTCTTT | CASSLGWVKAFF
few | 15 | TRBJ1-5 | - | TRBV2 | TGTGCCAGCAGTGATGGCCAGCTATACAATCAGCCCCAGCATTTT | CASSDGQLYNQPQHF
- | 14 | TRBJ1-1 | - | TRBV2 | TGTGCCAGCATTGAAGGCAGGGAGAACACTGAAGCTTTCTTT | CASIEGRENTEAFF
- | 14 | TRBJ2-3 | - | TRBV11-2 | TGTGCCAGCAGCTTAGTAGGAGGCACAGATACGCAGTATTTT | CASSLVGGTDTQYF
- | 15 | TRBJ2-7 | - | TRBV2 | TGTGCCAGCAGTGAAGGGGCAGGGGTTAGGAACGAGCAGTACTTC | CASSEGAGVRNEQYF
- | 11 | TRBJ1-2 | - | TRBV25-1 | TGTGCCAGCAGAGGAACTTTCCTCTACACCTTC | CASRGTFLYTF
- | 15 | TRBJ2-3 | - | TRBV12-5 | TGTGCTAGTGGTTTGGTACATCCTAGCACAGATACGCAGTATTTT | CASGLVHPSTDTQYF
few | 14 | TRBJ1-2 | - | TRBV6-1 | TGTGCCAGCGGCGAAGGGGGAGAACCCTATGGCTACACCTTC | CASGEGGEPYGYTF
- | 16 | TRBJ2-7 | - | TRBV4-1 | TGCGCCAGCAGCCATCAGCCGGACCCGCAACAGTACGAGCAGTACTTC | CASSHQPDPQQYEQYF
- | 12 | TRBJ2-7 | - | TRBV25-1 | TGTGCCAGCAGTTCCTCCACCTACGAGCAGTACTTC | CASSSSTYEQYF
- | 11 | TRBJ1-2 | - | TRBV29-1 | TGCAGCGGGGAACAGAATAATGGCTACACCTTC | CSGEQNNGYTF
- | 11 | TRBJ2-7 | - | TRBV29-1 | TGCAGCGTTGAGGACTACTACGAGCAGTACTTC | CSVEDYYEQYF
few | 12 | TRBJ1-1 | - | TRBV29-1 | TGCAGCGTTGAGGATATGAACACTGAAGCTTTCTTT | CSVEDMNTEAFF
- | 15 | TRBJ2-2 | - | TRBV4-3 | TGCGCCAGCAGCCAAGAGTTGGGATACACCGGGGAGCTGTTTTTT | CASSQELGYTGELFF
few | 15 | TRBJ1-1 | TRBD1 | TRBV10-3 | TGTGCCATCAGTGAATCAGGGACAGGGGGCACTGAAGCTTTCTTT | CAISESGTGGTEAFF
- | 15 | TRBJ2-1 | TRBD2 | TRBV6-6 | TGTGCCAGCAGACCGCGGGGGGCCACAAACAATGAGCAGTTCTTC | CASRPRGATNNEQFF
- | 14 | TRBJ1-5 | - | TRBV27 | TGTGCCAGCAGCCACGGGACAAAAGGGGAGCCCCAGCATTTT | CASSHGTKGEPQHF
- | 13 | TRBJ1-1 | - | TRBV30 | TGTGCCTGGAGTCCGACAGCGAACACTGAAGCTTTCTTT | CAWSPTANTEAFF
- | 15 | TRBJ1-2 | TRBD1 | TRBV13 | TGTGCCAGCAGCCGGGAACAGGGGAGGAACTATGGCTACACCTTC | CASSREQGRNYGYTF
- | 15 | TRBJ2-3 | - | TRBV7-2 | TGTGCCAGCAGCTTAGATAACAGATACACAGATACGCAGTATTTT | CASSLDNRYTDTQYF